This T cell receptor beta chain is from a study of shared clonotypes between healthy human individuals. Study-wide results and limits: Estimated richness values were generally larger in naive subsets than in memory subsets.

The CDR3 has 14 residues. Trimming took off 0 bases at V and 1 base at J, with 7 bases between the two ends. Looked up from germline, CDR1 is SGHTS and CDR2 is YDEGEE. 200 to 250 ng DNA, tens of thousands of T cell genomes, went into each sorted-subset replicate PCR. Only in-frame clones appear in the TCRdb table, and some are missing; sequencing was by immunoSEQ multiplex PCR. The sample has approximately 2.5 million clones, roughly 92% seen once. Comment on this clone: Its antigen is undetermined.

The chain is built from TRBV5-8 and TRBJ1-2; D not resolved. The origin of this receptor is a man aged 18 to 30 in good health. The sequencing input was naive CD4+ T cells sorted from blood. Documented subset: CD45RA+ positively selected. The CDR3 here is CASSLGDFNYGYTF. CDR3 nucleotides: TGTGCCAGCAGCTTGGGAGATTTTAACTATGGCTACACCTTC.